The 14 T cell receptor beta chains below were found in one sample sequenced in a study of cytomegalovirus exposure and HLA in healthy donors (dated by TCRdb to the late 2010s). Library preparation employed the immunoSEQ multiplex PCR assay. A mixture of 60 forward primers for TCR Vbeta segments and 13 reverse primers for TCR Jbeta segments was used in the multiplex PCR. TCRdb obtained this table from immuneACCESS and retained in-frame rearrangements with V and J assigned. These tables miss some clones; where compared with another copy, unresolved V genes account for less than half of the shortfall, and the remainder is unexplained. Counted in this sample were some 88,000 clones; over 55% of them appeared once. The top ten hold roughly 6.8% of the sample. Sample: PBMCs. These TCRs come from a woman between 25 and 40 years old in good health and CMV-seronegative.

The chain combines TRBV2 with TRBJ1-1; 7 positions match TRBD1. This CDR3 has 13 amino acids. The V and J ends lost 6 bases and 4 bases, in that order; junction bases with no gene match: 5. Germline CDR1 SNHLY, CDR2 FYNNEI. CDR3 region: CASRADRATEAFF. The CDR3 DNA reads as TGTGCCAGCAGGGCAGACAGGGCCACTGAAGCTTTCTTT.

The genes are TRBV6-5 and TRBJ1-6; unclear D gene. Germline V lookup: CDR1 MNHEY, CDR2 SVGAGI. The CDR3 contains 15 residues. Trimming removed 2 bases at V and 6 bases at J, with 11 bases between. The CDR3 region is CASSYGRVFNSPLHF. The DNA for the CDR3 is TGTGCCAGCAGTTACGGCCGGGTCTTTAATTCACCCCTCCACTTT.

The V call is TRBV6-6, the J call TRBJ1-4; D perhaps matches TRBD1 (5 bases). Deletions cut 2 bases from V and 7 bases from J, with 8 bases between. Germline V gene lookup returns CDR1 MNHNY and CDR2 SVGAGI (reference sequence). This CDR3 contains 13 residues. Here the CDR3 reads CASSYVQAEKLFF. CDR3 nucleotides: TGTGCCAGCAGTTACGTACAGGCTGAAAAACTGTTTTTT.

The chain combines TRBV7-8 with TRBJ1-3, with a tentative D call TRBD1 (5 bases). The CDR3 runs 15 residues. V lost 6 bases and J lost 3, with 15 bases in between. Per germline, CDR1 SGHVS and CDR2 FQNEAQ. The CDR3 DNA follows: TGTGCCAGCAGTCTCCCGGCGGGGGGTGGAAACACCATATATTTT. This codes for CASSLPAGGGNTIYF. Based on the CDR3 plus reference TRBV7-8 and TRBJ1-3, the full variable domain is GAGVSQSPRYKVAKRGQDVALRCDPISGHVSLFWYQQALGQGPEFLTYFQNEAQLDKSGLPSDRFFAERPEGSVSTLKIQRTQQEDSAVYLCASSLPAGGGNTIYFGEGSWLTVV.

The CDR3 protein is CASSLARTPRGNSPLHF. The CDR3, as DNA: TGCGCCAGCAGCTTGGCCCGGACTCCTAGGGGGAATTCACCCCTCCACTTT. V is TRBV5-1 and J is TRBJ1-6; possibly TRBD1 for D (6 bases). In germline, CDR1 is SGHRS, CDR2 YFSETQ. The CDR3 loop spans 17 amino acids. V was clipped by 0 bases and J by 7 bases, with 17 bases between them.

The genes are TRBV19 and TRBJ1-1; D possibly corresponds to TRBD1 (5 bases). This CDR3 is 15 amino acids long. Between the trimmed V and J ends, which lost 5 bases and 3 bases, there was a span of 16 bases. The germline V gene encodes CDR1 LNHDA and CDR2 SQIVND (reference sequence). CDR3 bases: TGTGCCAGTAGTCTAAGGGGCCGTGGGGACACTGAAGCTTTCTTT. Protein sequence: CASSLRGRGDTEAFF.

The chain is built from TRBV7-2 and TRBJ2-1; D perhaps matches TRBD2 (6 bases). This CDR3 contains 11 residues. CDR1 is SGHTA and CDR2 is FQGNSA in the germline V gene. The V gene lost 5 bases and the J gene lost 8 bases, with 7 bases spanning the gap. This chain's CDR3 is CASSRRDEQFF. The CDR3 DNA follows: TGTGCCAGCAGCCGGAGGGATGAGCAGTTCTTC.

The V and J genes are TRBV7-2 and TRBJ2-1; the match to TRBD2 covers 7 bases. CDR1 is SGHTA, CDR2 FQGNSA, per germline. Losses at the gene ends were 5 bases for V and 0 bases for J; bases not matched to a gene: 7. The CDR3 is made up of 16 amino acids. The DNA of the CDR3 is TGTGCCAGCAGCGCTCAGCGGGGAGGCTCCTACAATGAGCAGTTCTTC. Translated, it gives CASSAQRGGSYNEQFF.

V usage is TRBV10-3 and J usage is TRBJ1-5; D is unresolved. CDR1 is ENHRY, CDR2 SYGVKD, per germline. The CDR3 sequence is 15 residues long. V lost 7 bases and J lost 2, with 15 bases in between. The CDR3 coding sequence is TGTGCCATCAAGAGGCAGGCGGGCGGCAATCAGCCCCAGCATTTT. It encodes CAIKRQAGGNQPQHF.

This chain joins TRBV4-1 and TRBJ1-6; 10 bases fit TRBD1. This CDR3 spans 16 amino acids. Germline V lookup: CDR1 MGHRA, CDR2 YSYEKL. Unmatched junction bases numbered 5, after V lost 1 base and J lost 8 bases. CDR3 nucleotide sequence: TGCGCCAGCAGCCAAGTAGGGACAGGGGAAGATTCACCCCTCCACTTT. Amino acid sequence: CASSQVGTGEDSPLHF.

The table lists this clone with a count of one. The chain combines TRBV5-1 with TRBJ2-2, with TRBD2 matching over 14 bases. Germline lookup yields CDR1 SGHRS and CDR2 YFSETQ. This CDR3 has 15 residues. V gave up 4 bases and J gave up 7 bases; unmatched junction bases: 3. The CDR3 bases are TGCGCCAGCAGCCCGGGACTAGCGGGGGTCGGGGAGCTGTTTTTT. Protein sequence: CASSPGLAGVGELFF.

This chain uses TRBV6-1 with TRBJ1-3, with D possibly matching TRBD1 (6 bases). Germline values: CDR1 MNHNS, CDR2 SASEGT. The ends were cut back, 4 bases at V and 2 bases at J, with 9 bases in the middle. The CDR3 loop spans 14 amino acids. The CDR3 is CASSATGTGNTIYF. CDR3 nucleotides: TGTGCCAGCAGTGCGACAGGAACTGGAAACACCATATATTTT.

This rearrangement joins TRBV7-9 to TRBJ1-3; weak D call: TRBD1 (6 bases). CDR1 and CDR2 (germline): SEHNR, FQNEAQ (reference sequence). Trimming stripped 5 bases from V and 9 bases from J, with 14 bases between. The CDR3 is 13 amino acids. The CDR3 DNA follows: TGTGCCAGCAGCCAGACAGGACTAGGCACCATATATTTT. As protein: CASSQTGLGTIYF.

The chain joins TRBV6-5 to TRBJ1-1; no firm D call. CDR3 size: 14 residues. The germline V gene encodes CDR1 MNHEY and CDR2 SVGAGI. V shed 6 bases and J shed 1 base, with 12 bases lying between them. The CDR3 nucleotides read TGTGCCAGCAGAAGAGGTCTGGCGAACACTGAAGCTTTCTTT. Its translation: CASRRGLANTEAFF.